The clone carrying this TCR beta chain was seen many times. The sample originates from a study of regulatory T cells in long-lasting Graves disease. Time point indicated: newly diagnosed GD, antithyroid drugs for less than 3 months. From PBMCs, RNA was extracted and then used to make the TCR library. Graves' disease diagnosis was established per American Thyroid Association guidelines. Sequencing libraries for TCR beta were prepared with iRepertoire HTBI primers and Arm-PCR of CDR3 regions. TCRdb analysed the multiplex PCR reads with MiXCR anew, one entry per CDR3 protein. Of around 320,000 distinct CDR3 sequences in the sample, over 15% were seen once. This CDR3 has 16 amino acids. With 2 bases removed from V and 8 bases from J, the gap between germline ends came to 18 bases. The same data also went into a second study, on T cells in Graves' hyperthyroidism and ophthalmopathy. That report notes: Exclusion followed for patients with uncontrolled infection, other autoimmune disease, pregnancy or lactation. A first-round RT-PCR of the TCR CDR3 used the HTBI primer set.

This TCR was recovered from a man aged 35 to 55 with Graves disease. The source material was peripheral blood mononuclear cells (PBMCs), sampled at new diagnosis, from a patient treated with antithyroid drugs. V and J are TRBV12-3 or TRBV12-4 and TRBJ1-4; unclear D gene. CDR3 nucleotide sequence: TGTGCCAGCAGTTTATTCGTCGCAGGTGAGGACGAAAAACTGTTTTTT. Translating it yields CASSLFVAGEDEKLFF.